The rows below give T cell receptor beta chains drawn from one sample of a study of a mutant IDH1 vaccine in newly diagnosed glioma. Profiled with immunoSEQ multiplex PCR; TCRdb holds only in-frame clones, not every one. This sample has tens of thousands of clones; around 82% occur once, and the top ten carry 7% to 9%. The material sequenced was PBMCs, taken from a glioma patient treated with radiotherapy, temozolomide or both. Receptors were obtained from a woman aged 45 to 65 with glioma. Both conserved end residues are part of each CDR3.

V	J	CDR3
TRBV2	TRBJ2-7	CASTSGPYEQYF
TRBV5-1	TRBJ1-1	CASSLGQGGAEAFF
TRBV29-1	TRBJ1-1	CSVVKPGGRDTEAFF
TRBV5-4	TRBJ1-2	CASSPAGEGYGYTF
TRBV15	TRBJ2-3	CATSRSYGRRDRGTDTQYF
TRBV4-1	TRBJ2-7	CASSQEGWQGANYEQYF
TRBV4-2	TRBJ1-4	CASSPQTGGTGAEKLFF
TRBV29-1	TRBJ2-3	CSVGRDLASAGTQYF
TRBV27	TRBJ2-7	CASSLSMTYEQYF
TRBV2	TRBJ1-1	CASSGGQGTWYEAFF
TRBV7-2	TRBJ2-7	CASSSRAVYEQYF
TRBV7-2	TRBJ2-5	CASSLGLAETQYF
TRBV9	TRBJ2-3	CASSVGGTDTQYF
TRBV10-3	TRBJ2-7	CAISEGGAIDEQYF
TRBV5-1	TRBJ1-1	CASSLVRFTDTEAFF
TRBV19	TRBJ2-7	CASNRPNRGDEQYF
TRBV4-1	TRBJ2-1	CASSQEGKGGHEAEFF
TRBV5-1	TRBJ1-6	CASSLGQGGSPLHF
TRBV6-4	TRBJ2-7	CAAGTSYEQYF
TRBV6-5	TRBJ2-1	CASSRVETGGDEQFF
TRBV2	TRBJ1-2	CASTSTGGIYGYTF
TRBV18	TRBJ1-1	CASSPGQGALKAFF
TRBV5-4	TRBJ2-4	CASSSGGWTGATKNIQYF
TRBV30	TRBJ1-2	CAWSVWGDGYTF
TRBV7-8	TRBJ1-2	CASSLGASEGYTF
TRBV4-3	TRBJ1-1	CASSQGLTMNTEAFF
TRBV7-9	TRBJ2-2	CASSLVQGDTGELFF
TRBV7-9	TRBJ2-2	CASSTTGGLAGELFF
TRBV6-6	TRBJ1-3	CASREDQNTIYF
TRBV2	TRBJ2-7	CASRRDTIYEQYF
TRBV5-6	TRBJ2-5	CASSLLAGGRGETQYF
TRBV5-1	TRBJ2-3	CASSLVGQGIDTQYF
TRBV29-1	TRBJ2-1	CSVEGAQRGGRVEQFF
TRBV14	TRBJ1-2	CASSQKAGANYGYTF
TRBV6-5	TRBJ1-6	CASSRGGLSNSPLHF
TRBV6-1	TRBJ2-1	CASSEQVSSYNEQFF
TRBV13	TRBJ1-2	CASSPGGAEITYGYTF
TRBV19	TRBJ2-7	CASSKVQGFEEQYF
TRBV4-1	TRBJ1-1	CASSLGGGGYTEAFF
TRBV5-1	TRBJ2-5	CASSLRAGGETQYF
TRBV15	TRBJ1-4	CATSRDKGSNEKLFF